The rows below give T cell receptor beta chains drawn from one sample of a study of cytotoxic CD8 clonotypes in ibrutinib-treated CLL. Clones were read by immunoSEQ multiplex PCR, and TCRdb kept only the in-frame ones, dropping some. The sample has some 46,000 clones, about 70% seen once. The input for sequencing was PBMCs, taken after 12 months of ibrutinib treatment. All receptors derive from a human donor with chronic lymphocytic leukemia. The CDR3 runs from the conserved cysteine through the conserved F or W. The D gene is left open where the match is weak. Clone size is stated in some rows and not others, as once, few, many or a class when expanded.

cdr3_nt: TGTGCCAGCAGCCGGGGAGGACAGGACAGGCACTATGGCTACACCTTC
cdr3_aa: CASSRGGQDRHYGYTF
v_call: TRBV7-3
d_call: TRBD1
clone_size: NA
j_call: TRBJ1-2
cdr3_length: 16

cdr3_nt: TGCAGTGCTAACGGGGGCGTAACGCAGTATTTT
cdr3_aa: CSANGGVTQYF
v_call: TRBV20-1
d_call: NA
clone_size: NA
j_call: TRBJ2-3
cdr3_length: 11

cdr3_nt: TGTGCCAGCAGCCCCACCCCCGGGAGCGGCGACGAGCAGTACTTC
cdr3_aa: CASSPTPGSGDEQYF
v_call: TRBV11-2
d_call: NA
clone_size: NA
j_call: TRBJ2-7
cdr3_length: 15

cdr3_nt: TGTGCCAGCAGCTTGGAGGCACAGGGTGGGAACACTGAAGCTTTCTTT
cdr3_aa: CASSLEAQGGNTEAFF
v_call: TRBV5-6
d_call: NA
clone_size: few
j_call: TRBJ1-1
cdr3_length: 16

cdr3_nt: TGTGCCAGCAGTGAAGGCGGACAGGCCTACAATGAGCAGTTCTTC
cdr3_aa: CASSEGGQAYNEQFF
v_call: TRBV6-1
d_call: TRBD1
clone_size: NA
j_call: TRBJ2-1
cdr3_length: 15

cdr3_nt: TGTGCCATCAGTAAAACAGGGGGCGGCCCCTCGAACACCGGGGAGCTGTTTTTT
cdr3_aa: CAISKTGGGPSNTGELFF
v_call: TRBV10-3
d_call: TRBD1
clone_size: NA
j_call: TRBJ2-2
cdr3_length: 18

cdr3_nt: TGTGCCAGCAGTTTAGGCACTGCTAATCGCGAGACCCAGTACTTC
cdr3_aa: CASSLGTANRETQYF
v_call: TRBV6-5
d_call: NA
clone_size: NA
j_call: TRBJ2-5
cdr3_length: 15

cdr3_nt: TGTGCCATCCAGAGGAACGTACCGGGACTAGCGGGGGGGCGGACCGGGGAGCTGTTTTTT
cdr3_aa: CAIQRNVPGLAGGRTGELFF
v_call: TRBV10-3
d_call: TRBD2
clone_size: NA
j_call: TRBJ2-2
cdr3_length: 20

cdr3_nt: TGTGCCAGCAGCCGCAGGGGGGGAAATTCACCCCTCCACTTT
cdr3_aa: CASSRRGGNSPLHF
v_call: TRBV28
d_call: TRBD1
clone_size: few
j_call: TRBJ1-6
cdr3_length: 14

cdr3_nt: TGTGCCAGTATCCCGGACCCCTACGAGCAGTACTTC
cdr3_aa: CASIPDPYEQYF
v_call: TRBV19
d_call: NA
clone_size: NA
j_call: TRBJ2-7
cdr3_length: 12

cdr3_nt: TGTGCTAGCAGCTTACCCCGGGCGTCCCGATCACTTATTTATGGCTACACCTTC
cdr3_aa: CASSLPRASRSLIYGYTF
v_call: TRBV7-7
d_call: NA
clone_size: once
j_call: TRBJ1-2
cdr3_length: 18

cdr3_nt: TGTGCCAGCAGCGCGTTAAGAGGGGGAGGTCCAGATACGCAGTATTTT
cdr3_aa: CASSALRGGGPDTQYF
v_call: TRBV7-9
d_call: NA
clone_size: NA
j_call: TRBJ2-3
cdr3_length: 16

cdr3_nt: TGTGCCAGCAGTGAAATGGGACCTGGCAATCAGCCCCAGCATTTT
cdr3_aa: CASSEMGPGNQPQHF
v_call: TRBV2
d_call: NA
clone_size: NA
j_call: TRBJ1-5
cdr3_length: 15

cdr3_nt: TGTGCCAGCAGCTTCCTGGACGGGGCCCCCGGGGAGCTGTTTTTT
cdr3_aa: CASSFLDGAPGELFF
v_call: TRBV7-9
d_call: NA
clone_size: NA
j_call: TRBJ2-2
cdr3_length: 15

cdr3_nt: TGCGCCAGCAGCCAAGGGACTAGCGGGGGGAACGGGCAGTACTTC
cdr3_aa: CASSQGTSGGNGQYF
v_call: TRBV4-1
d_call: TRBD2
clone_size: few
j_call: TRBJ2-7
cdr3_length: 15

cdr3_nt: TGTGCCAGTAGGGAAGGACTGAACACTGAAGCTTTCTTT
cdr3_aa: CASREGLNTEAFF
v_call: TRBV19
d_call: NA
clone_size: few
j_call: TRBJ1-1
cdr3_length: 13

cdr3_nt: TGCGCCAGCAGCCAAGGGGCAGTTAGCAATCAGCCCCAGCATTTT
cdr3_aa: CASSQGAVSNQPQHF
v_call: TRBV4-1
d_call: NA
clone_size: few
j_call: TRBJ1-5
cdr3_length: 15

cdr3_nt: TGTGCCATCAGTGACCAAGCGGGGACGCCCGGGGAGCTGTTTTTT
cdr3_aa: CAISDQAGTPGELFF
v_call: TRBV10-3
d_call: TRBD2
clone_size: NA
j_call: TRBJ2-2
cdr3_length: 15

cdr3_nt: TGCGCCAGCAGCCCGGCGCAGCCCACGAACACCGGGGAGCTGTTTTTT
cdr3_aa: CASSPAQPTNTGELFF
v_call: TRBV5-1
d_call: NA
clone_size: once
j_call: TRBJ2-2
cdr3_length: 16

cdr3_nt: TGCAGCGTCCAACAGGGGGCAGGTAATTCACCCCTCCACTTT
cdr3_aa: CSVQQGAGNSPLHF
v_call: TRBV29-1
d_call: TRBD1
clone_size: NA
j_call: TRBJ1-6
cdr3_length: 14

cdr3_nt: TGTGCCAGTAGTATAGGGACCGGCCGGAGCAATCAGCCCCAGCATTTT
cdr3_aa: CASSIGTGRSNQPQHF
v_call: TRBV19
d_call: NA
clone_size: NA
j_call: TRBJ1-5
cdr3_length: 16

cdr3_nt: TGTGCCAGCAGCTTAGTGGCCGGGACAGGGCGTAAAACTGTTTTT
cdr3_aa: CASSLVAGTGRKTVF
v_call: TRBV11-3
d_call: TRBD1
clone_size: NA
j_call: TRBJ1-4
cdr3_length: 15

cdr3_nt: TGTGCCAGCAGTTACCGGGACAGGGCGGACACCATATATTTT
cdr3_aa: CASSYRDRADTIYF
v_call: TRBV6-6
d_call: TRBD1
clone_size: once
j_call: TRBJ1-3
cdr3_length: 14

cdr3_nt: TGTGCCAGCAGGTACAGTGACTACTACGAGCAGTACTTC
cdr3_aa: CASRYSDYYEQYF
v_call: TRBV2
d_call: NA
clone_size: NA
j_call: TRBJ2-7
cdr3_length: 13

cdr3_nt: TGTGCCAGCAGCTTCAGTGATGGCTACACCTTC
cdr3_aa: CASSFSDGYTF
v_call: TRBV7-9
d_call: NA
clone_size: NA
j_call: TRBJ1-2
cdr3_length: 11

cdr3_nt: TGCGCCAGCAGCGCTGTGTCGGGACAGGGGATGGGCACTGAAGCTTTCTTT
cdr3_aa: CASSAVSGQGMGTEAFF
v_call: TRBV10-1
d_call: TRBD1
clone_size: NA
j_call: TRBJ1-1
cdr3_length: 17

cdr3_nt: TGTGCCAGTAGAGCTCGGATGCTGGGTTCACCCCTCCACTTT
cdr3_aa: CASRARMLGSPLHF
v_call: TRBV19
d_call: NA
clone_size: NA
j_call: TRBJ1-6
cdr3_length: 14

cdr3_nt: TGTGCCAGCAGCCAGGAGGGCTGGAGCAATCAGCCCCAGCATTTT
cdr3_aa: CASSQEGWSNQPQHF
v_call: TRBV9
d_call: NA
clone_size: few
j_call: TRBJ1-5
cdr3_length: 15